This T cell receptor beta chain was identified in a study of T cell changes during pregnancy in multiple sclerosis. Clones were sequenced by immunoSEQ multiplex PCR, and TCRdb holds only the in-frame ones, with some missing. The sample contains 30,000 or so clones, roughly nine tenths of which appear only once. This CDR3 comprises 15 residues. V was cut by 2 bases and J by 3 bases, with 11 bases left in between. Germline CDR1 and CDR2: MNHNY and SVGAGI (reference sequence). This clonotype originated in a female donor with multiple sclerosis, enrolled in a pregnancy study. The sequencing here drew on CD4+ T cells from peripheral blood mononuclear cells, taken in the second trimester of pregnancy. The V call is TRBV6-6, the J call TRBJ2-1, with a possible D match to TRBD2 (6 bases). CDR3 coding DNA: TGTGCCAGCAGTTACCAGCGGGCGGACTACAATGAGCAGTTCTTC. This codes for CASSYQRADYNEQFF.